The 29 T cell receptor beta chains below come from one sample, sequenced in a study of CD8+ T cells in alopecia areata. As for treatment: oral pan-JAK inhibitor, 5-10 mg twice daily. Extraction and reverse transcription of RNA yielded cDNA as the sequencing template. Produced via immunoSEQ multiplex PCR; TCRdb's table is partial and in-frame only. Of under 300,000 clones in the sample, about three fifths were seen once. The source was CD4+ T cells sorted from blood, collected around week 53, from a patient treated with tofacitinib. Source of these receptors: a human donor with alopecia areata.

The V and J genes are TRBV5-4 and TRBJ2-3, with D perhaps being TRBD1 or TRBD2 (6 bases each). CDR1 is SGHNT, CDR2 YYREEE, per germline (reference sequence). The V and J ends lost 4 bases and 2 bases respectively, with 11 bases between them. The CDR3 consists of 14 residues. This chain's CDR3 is CASSRGGSTDTQYF. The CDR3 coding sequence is TGTGCCAGCAGCCGAGGGGGGTCCACAGATACGCAGTATTTT. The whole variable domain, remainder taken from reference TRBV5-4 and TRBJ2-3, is ETGVTQSPTHLIKTRGQQVTLRCSSQSGHNTVSWYQQALGQGPQFIFQYYREEENGRGNFPPRFSGLQFPNYSSELNVNALELDDSALYLCASSRGGSTDTQYFGPGTRLTVL.

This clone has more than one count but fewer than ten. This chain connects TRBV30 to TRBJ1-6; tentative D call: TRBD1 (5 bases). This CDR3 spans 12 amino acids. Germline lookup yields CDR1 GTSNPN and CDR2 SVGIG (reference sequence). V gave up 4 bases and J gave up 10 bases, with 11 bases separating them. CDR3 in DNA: TGTGCCTGGACCCCCGGGGGGTCACCCCTCCACTTT. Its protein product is CAWTPGGSPLHF. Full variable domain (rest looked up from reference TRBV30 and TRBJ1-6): SQTIHQWPATLVQPVGSPLSLECTVEGTSNPNLYWYRQAAGRGLQLLFYSVGIGQISSEVPQNLSASRPQDRQFILSSKKLLLSDSGFYLCAWTPGGSPLHFGNGTRLTVT.

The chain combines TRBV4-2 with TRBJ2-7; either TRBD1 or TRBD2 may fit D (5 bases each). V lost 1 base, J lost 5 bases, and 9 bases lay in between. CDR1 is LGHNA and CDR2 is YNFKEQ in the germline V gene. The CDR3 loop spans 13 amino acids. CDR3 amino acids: CASSQGGYHEQYF. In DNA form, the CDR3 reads TGTGCCAGCAGCCAAGGGGGGTACCACGAGCAGTACTTC.

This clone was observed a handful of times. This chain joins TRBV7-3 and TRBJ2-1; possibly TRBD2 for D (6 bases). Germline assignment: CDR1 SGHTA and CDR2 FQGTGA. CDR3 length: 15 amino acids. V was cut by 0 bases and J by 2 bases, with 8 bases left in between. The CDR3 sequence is CASSLTAGTYNEQFF. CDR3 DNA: TGTGCCAGCAGCTTAACCGCGGGGACCTACAATGAGCAGTTCTTC.

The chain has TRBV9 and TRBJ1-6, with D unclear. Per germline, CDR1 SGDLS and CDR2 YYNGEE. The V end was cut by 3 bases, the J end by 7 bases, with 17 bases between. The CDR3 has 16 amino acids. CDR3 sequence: CASSARPGRLNSPLHF. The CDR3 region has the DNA TGTGCCAGCAGCGCCAGGCCGGGCCGACTGAATTCACCCCTCCACTTT. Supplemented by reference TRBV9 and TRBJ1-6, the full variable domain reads DSGVTQTPKHLITATGQRVTLRCSPRSGDLSVYWYQQSLDQGLQFLIQYYNGEERAKGNILERFSAQQFPDLHSELNLSSLELGDSALYFCASSARPGRLNSPLHFGNGTRLTVT.

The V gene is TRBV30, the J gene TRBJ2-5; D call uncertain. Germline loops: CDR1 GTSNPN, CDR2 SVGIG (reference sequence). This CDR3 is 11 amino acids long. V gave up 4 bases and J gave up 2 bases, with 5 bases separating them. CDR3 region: CAWTMQETQYF. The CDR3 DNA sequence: TGTGCCTGGACTATGCAAGAGACCCAGTACTTC.

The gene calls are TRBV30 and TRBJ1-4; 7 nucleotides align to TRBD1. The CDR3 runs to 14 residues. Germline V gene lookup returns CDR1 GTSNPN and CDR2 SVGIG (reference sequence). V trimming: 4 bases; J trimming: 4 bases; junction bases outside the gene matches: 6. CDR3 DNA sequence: TGTGCCTGGACCCCGGACAGGATTAATGAAAAACTGTTTTTT. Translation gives CAWTPDRINEKLFF. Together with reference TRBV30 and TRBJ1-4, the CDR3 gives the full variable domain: SQTIHQWPATLVQPVGSPLSLECTVEGTSNPNLYWYRQAAGRGLQLLFYSVGIGQISSEVPQNLSASRPQDRQFILSSKKLLLSDSGFYLCAWTPDRINEKLFFGSGTQLSVL.

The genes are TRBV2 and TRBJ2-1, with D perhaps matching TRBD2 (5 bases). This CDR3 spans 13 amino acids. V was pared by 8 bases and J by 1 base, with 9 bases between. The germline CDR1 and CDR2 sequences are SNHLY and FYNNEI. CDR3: CASAGLSYNEQFF. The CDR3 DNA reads TGTGCCAGCGCGGGCCTGTCCTACAATGAGCAGTTCTTC.

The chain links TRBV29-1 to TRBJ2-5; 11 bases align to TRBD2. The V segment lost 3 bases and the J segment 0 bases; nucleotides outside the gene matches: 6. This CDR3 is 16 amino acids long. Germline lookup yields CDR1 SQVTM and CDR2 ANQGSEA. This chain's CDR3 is CSVDSRTSGYQETQYF. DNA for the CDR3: TGCAGCGTTGACTCCCGGACTAGCGGGTACCAAGAGACCCAGTACTTC.

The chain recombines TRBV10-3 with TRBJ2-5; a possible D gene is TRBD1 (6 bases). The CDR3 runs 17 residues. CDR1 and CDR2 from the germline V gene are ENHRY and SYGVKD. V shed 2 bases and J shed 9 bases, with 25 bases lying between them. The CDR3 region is CAISENYRTPFEGAQYF. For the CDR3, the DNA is TGTGCCATCAGTGAGAATTACAGGACCCCCTTCGAGGGGGCCCAGTACTTC.

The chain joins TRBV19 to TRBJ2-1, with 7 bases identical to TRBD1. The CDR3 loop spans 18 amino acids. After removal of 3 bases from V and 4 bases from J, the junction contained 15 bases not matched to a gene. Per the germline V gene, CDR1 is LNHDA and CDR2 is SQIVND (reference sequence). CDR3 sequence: CASSIGDRASRRYNEQFF. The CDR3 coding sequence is TGTGCCAGTAGTATTGGGGACAGAGCCTCCCGCCGGTACAATGAGCAGTTCTTC.

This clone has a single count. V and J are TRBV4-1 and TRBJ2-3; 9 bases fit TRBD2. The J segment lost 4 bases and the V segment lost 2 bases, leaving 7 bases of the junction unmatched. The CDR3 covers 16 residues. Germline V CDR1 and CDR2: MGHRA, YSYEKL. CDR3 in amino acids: CASSQFRTSAADTQYF. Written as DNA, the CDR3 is TGCGCCAGCAGCCAATTCAGGACTAGCGCCGCAGATACGCAGTATTTT.

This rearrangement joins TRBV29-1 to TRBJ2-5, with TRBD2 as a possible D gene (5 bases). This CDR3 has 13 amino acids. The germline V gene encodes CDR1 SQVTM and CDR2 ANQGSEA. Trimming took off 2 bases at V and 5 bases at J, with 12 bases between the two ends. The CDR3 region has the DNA TGCAGCGTTGAAAGGTCTAGCTGGGAGACCCAGTACTTC. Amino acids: CSVERSSWETQYF.

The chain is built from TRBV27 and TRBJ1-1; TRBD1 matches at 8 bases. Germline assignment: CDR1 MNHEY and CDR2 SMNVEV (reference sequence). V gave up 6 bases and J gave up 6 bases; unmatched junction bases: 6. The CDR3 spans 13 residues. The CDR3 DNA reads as TGTGCCAGCAGCCTACAGGGGGGCCCTGAAGCTTTCTTT. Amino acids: CASSLQGGPEAFF.

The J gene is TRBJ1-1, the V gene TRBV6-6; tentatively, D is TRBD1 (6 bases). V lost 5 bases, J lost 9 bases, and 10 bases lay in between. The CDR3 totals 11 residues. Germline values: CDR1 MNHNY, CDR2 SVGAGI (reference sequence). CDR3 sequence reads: CASSRQEKAFF. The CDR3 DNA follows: TGTGCCAGCAGTCGACAGGAGAAAGCTTTCTTT.

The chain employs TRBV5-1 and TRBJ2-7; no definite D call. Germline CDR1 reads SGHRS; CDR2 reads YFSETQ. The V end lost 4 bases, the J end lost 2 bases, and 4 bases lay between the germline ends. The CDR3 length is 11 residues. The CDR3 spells CASSTAYEQYF. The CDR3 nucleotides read TGCGCCAGCAGCACCGCCTACGAGCAGTACTTC.

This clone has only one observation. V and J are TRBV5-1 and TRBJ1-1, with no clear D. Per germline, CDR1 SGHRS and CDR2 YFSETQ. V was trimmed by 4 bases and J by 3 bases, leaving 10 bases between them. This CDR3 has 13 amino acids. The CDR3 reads CASSKVEDTEAFF. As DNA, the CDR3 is TGCGCCAGCAGCAAGGTAGAGGACACTGAAGCTTTCTTT. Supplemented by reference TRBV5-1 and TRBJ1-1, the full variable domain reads KAGVTQTPRYLIKTRGQQVTLSCSPISGHRSVSWYQQTPGQGLQFLFEYFSETQRNKGNFPGRFSGRQFSNSRSEMNVSTLELGDSALYLCASSKVEDTEAFFGQGTRLTVV.

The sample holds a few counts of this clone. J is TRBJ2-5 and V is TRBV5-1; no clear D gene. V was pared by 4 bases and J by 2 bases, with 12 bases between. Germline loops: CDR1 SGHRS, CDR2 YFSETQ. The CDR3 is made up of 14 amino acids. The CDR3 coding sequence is TGCGCCAGCAGCAGCTTAGTGGGACAAGAGACCCAGTACTTC. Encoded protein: CASSSLVGQETQYF.

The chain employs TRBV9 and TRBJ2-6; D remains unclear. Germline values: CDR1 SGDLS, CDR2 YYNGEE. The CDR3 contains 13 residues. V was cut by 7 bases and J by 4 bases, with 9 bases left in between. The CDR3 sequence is CASALSGANVLTF. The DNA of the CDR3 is TGTGCCAGCGCGCTTTCCGGGGCCAACGTCCTGACTTTC.

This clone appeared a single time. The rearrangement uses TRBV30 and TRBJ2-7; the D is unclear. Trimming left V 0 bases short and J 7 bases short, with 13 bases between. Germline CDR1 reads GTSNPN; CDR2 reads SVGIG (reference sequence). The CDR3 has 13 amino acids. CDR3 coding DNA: TGTGCCTGGAGTGTAGATAGGGCCTTGGAGCAGTACTTC. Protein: CAWSVDRALEQYF.

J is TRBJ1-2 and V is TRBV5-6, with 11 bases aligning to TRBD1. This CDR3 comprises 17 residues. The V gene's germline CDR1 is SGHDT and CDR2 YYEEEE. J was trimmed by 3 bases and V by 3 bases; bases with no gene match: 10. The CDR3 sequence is CASSSPGGDRGDYGYTF. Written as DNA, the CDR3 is TGTGCCAGCAGCTCCCCCGGTGGGGACAGGGGGGACTATGGCTACACCTTC.

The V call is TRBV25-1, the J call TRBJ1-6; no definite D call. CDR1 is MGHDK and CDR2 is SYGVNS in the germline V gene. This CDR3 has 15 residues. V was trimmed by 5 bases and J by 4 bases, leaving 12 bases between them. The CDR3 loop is CASSHNTPYNSPLHF. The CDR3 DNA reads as TGTGCCAGCAGTCACAATACACCTTATAATTCACCCCTCCACTTT.

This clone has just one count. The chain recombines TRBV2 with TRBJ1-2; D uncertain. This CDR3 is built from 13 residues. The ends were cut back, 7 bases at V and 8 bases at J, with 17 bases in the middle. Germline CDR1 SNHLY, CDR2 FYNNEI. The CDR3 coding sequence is TGTGCCAGCAACCCGGGATCATCTTGGGGCTACACCTTC. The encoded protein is CASNPGSSWGYTF.

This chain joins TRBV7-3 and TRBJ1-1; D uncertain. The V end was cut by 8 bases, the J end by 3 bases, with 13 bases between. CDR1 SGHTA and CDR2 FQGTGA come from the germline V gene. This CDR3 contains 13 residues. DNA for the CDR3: TGTGCCAGCTGCCAAGGCATAGACACTGAAGCTTTCTTT. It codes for CASCQGIDTEAFF.

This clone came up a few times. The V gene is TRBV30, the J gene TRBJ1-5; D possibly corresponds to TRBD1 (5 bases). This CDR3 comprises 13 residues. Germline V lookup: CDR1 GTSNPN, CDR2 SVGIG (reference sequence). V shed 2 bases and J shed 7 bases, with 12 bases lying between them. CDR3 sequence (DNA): TGTGCCTGGAGTCAGCAGGGTTTCCAGCCCCAGCATTTT. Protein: CAWSQQGFQPQHF.

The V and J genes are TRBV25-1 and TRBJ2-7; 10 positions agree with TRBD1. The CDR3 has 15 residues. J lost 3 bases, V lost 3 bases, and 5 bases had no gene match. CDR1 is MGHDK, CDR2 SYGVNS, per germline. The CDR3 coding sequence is TGTGCCAGCAGTGATTCCGGGACAGGGGACTACGAGCAGTACTTC. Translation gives CASSDSGTGDYEQYF.

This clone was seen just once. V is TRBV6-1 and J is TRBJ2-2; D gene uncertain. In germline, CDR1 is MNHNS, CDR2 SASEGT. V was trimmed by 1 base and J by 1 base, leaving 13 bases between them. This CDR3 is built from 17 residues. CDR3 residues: CASSEEKRTWNTGELFF. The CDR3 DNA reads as TGTGCCAGCAGTGAAGAAAAGAGGACCTGGAACACCGGGGAGCTGTTTTTT.

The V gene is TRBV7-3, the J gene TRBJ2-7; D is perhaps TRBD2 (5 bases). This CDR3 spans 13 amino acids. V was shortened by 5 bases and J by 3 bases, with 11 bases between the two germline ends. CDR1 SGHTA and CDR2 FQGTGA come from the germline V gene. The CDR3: CASSVEGLYEQYF. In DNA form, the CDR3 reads TGTGCCAGCAGCGTTGAGGGTCTCTACGAGCAGTACTTC. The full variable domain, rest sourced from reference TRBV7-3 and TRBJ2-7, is GAGVSQTPSNKVTEKGKYVELRCDPISGHTALYWYRQSLGQGPEFLIYFQGTGAADDSGLPNDRFFAVRPEGSVSTLKIQRTERGDSAVYLCASSVEGLYEQYFGPGTRLTVT.

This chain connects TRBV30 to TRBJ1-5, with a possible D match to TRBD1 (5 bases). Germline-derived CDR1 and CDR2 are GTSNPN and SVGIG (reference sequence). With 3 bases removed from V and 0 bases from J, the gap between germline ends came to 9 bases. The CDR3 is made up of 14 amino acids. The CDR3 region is CAWRGVNSNQPQHF. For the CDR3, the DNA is TGTGCCTGGAGGGGGGTGAATAGCAATCAGCCCCAGCATTTT.